What follows describes a single T cell receptor (beta chain). No cognate antigen has been identified for it. Base qualities are not recorded, but no much larger clone differs from it by a single base. V has 1 base trimmed and J has 3 bases trimmed; junction bases matching no gene number 2. CDR1 and CDR2 are drawn from the germline V gene: KGHDR, SFDVKD. The CDR3 covers 15 residues, taking in both the cysteine and the phenylalanine. CDR3 DNA is the only sequence kept; it has 45 bases, read in frame from the first base. The donors were about 40 Caucasian individuals from Russia, aged 6 to 90 years, who were systemically healthy. Each donor gave about 10 milliliters of peripheral blood, drawn into EDTA-treated Vacutainer tubes. Ficoll-Paque density-gradient centrifugation was used to isolate PBMCs, with at least 7 million per sample. Total RNA was extracted from PBMCs with Trizol reagent, with at least 6 micrograms obtained per sample. The percentages of naive CD45RAhigh/CD27high T cells were determined by flow cytometry on a PBMC aliquot from every donor.

The library was made by 5' RACE. Sequencer: Illumina HiSeq 2500. A second roughly 7 to 12 cycle PCR used a sample-barcoded 5' primer and a J-beta primer mix. A unique molecular identifier was introduced onto each TCR beta cDNA molecule by a template-switch 5' adaptor carrying 12 random nucleotides. Each sample yielded at least 2.5 million CDR3-containing paired-end reads. First-strand cDNA was synthesized from all RNA with the Mint cDNA synthesis kit, primed by a TRBC-specific oligonucleotide. After uracil-DNA glycosylase treatment, a first 18-cycle PCR used universal primers M1SS and BC2_uni_R on all cDNA. The source study handled its data this way. Each sample was normalized by randomly selecting 1 million high-quality reads, each carrying a distinct molecular identifier. Instead of being binned into consensus sequences, reads with shared molecular identifiers were discarded. MiTCR, set to a Q25 quality threshold and the strictest error-elimination algorithm, was used for CDR3 identification, clonotype clustering and error correction. Lower-bound total TCR beta diversity was estimated with a nonparametric unseen species model using Euler transformation. The public reads were reanalyzed by TCRdb: fastp trimming at Q25, MiXCR alignment, in-frame beta chains only. Entries that share a CDR3 protein sequence are merged under the most common genes and DNA. TCRdb, rather than the study authors, made the V and J calls. The sample table records roughly 2 million distinct CDR3 sequences; roughly 50% of these occur just once. The ten largest make up around 2.1% of the sample.

This record belongs to a study of blood T cells in healthy people across ages (dated by TCRdb to 2015 to 2017). The study in broad terms: In model experiments, template switching captured about one uniquely barcoded TCR beta cDNA molecule for every two T cells. Using deep sequencing normalized with unique cDNA molecular identifiers, the study measured how TCR beta repertoire diversity changes with age. To avoid experimental bias, donors of different ages were distributed randomly across sequencing lanes. Four age groups were formed from the donors: young (average roughly 15 years), middle-aged (around 39), aged (62) and long-lived (approximately 80). Two additional independent replicas of 1 million unique cDNA reads from the same blood draw were analyzed for two donors (one aged 18 to 30 and one aged 80 or older).

The investigation overall reported the following: Because the CMV infection status of the donors was unknown, age-related changes in expanded clonotypes may potentially have been confounded. Total diversity estimates from one million sequenced T cells were considered lower bounds and underestimates. Observed TCR beta diversity per million T cells fell roughly linearly with age, and a significant reduction was already apparent by age about 38. The long-lived group showed more naive CD4+ T cells, fewer expanded clones and increased TCR diversity than the aged group, suggesting age selection. Conclusive comparison of naive and antigen-experienced compartments was prevented by the profiling of bulk unsorted PBMCs. There was a strong correlation between observed TCR beta diversity and the percentage of naive T cells measured by flow cytometry.

This sequence uses TRBV24-1 and TRBJ2-1; the junction holds 7 bases that match TRBD2. This clonotype was obtained from a woman between 35 and 50 years old in good health. The sequenced sample consisted of blood. The CDR3 protein: CATSDLWGGYNEQFF. At the DNA level, the sequence is TGTGCCACCAGTGATTTATGGGGGGGCTACAATGAGCAGTTCTTC.